This T cell receptor (beta chain) originates from a study of TIL therapy for anti-PD-1-resistant metastatic lung cancer (TCRdb year 2021). The study in broad terms: A median age of around 54 years (range roughly 38-85) and a median tumor PD-L1 proportion score of approximately 6% were recorded among enrolled patients. The cohort was composed predominantly of lung adenocarcinoma, with a few EGFR-mutant and two ALK-rearranged tumors included, and half of patients were identified as current or former smokers. A median non-synonymous tumor mutation burden of 1.5 mutations per megabase was determined across the cohort by whole-exome sequencing. T cell receptor beta sequencing of tumor and peripheral blood was used to follow clonotypes across the tumor, the expanded TIL product and serial blood samples.

Concerning this clone itself: No antigen is known for it. Per-base quality was not reported, and no clone a single base away is much larger than it.

The full study reports these points: Higher clonality and lower diversity were observed in expanded TIL cultures than in baseline intratumoral T cells (median clonality approximately 6% vs 31%, p < 0.0001). Clonal turnover during TIL culture was high, and many clones enriched in the product were not detected in the baseline tumor, suggesting clonal contraction rather than faithful expansion. The study protocol defined all tumor marker inferences as exploratory. Generalizability was limited because the cohort was highly selected, with more treatment-naive, never-smoker and oncogene-addicted patients included than is typical.

The sample's time point, from its label and the paper: pre-treatment sample, taken before nivolumab and TIL therapy. The baseline tumor samples were excised metastases, mostly pleural nodules or supraclavicular lymph nodes, taken from the same resection that was used to grow TIL. Before any PD-1/PD-L1 blockade was given, tumors were harvested, nivolumab was then administered, and patients who progressed went on to receive lymphodepletion, an infusion of expanded TIL, and IL-2. Adults with stage 4 NSCLC were enrolled in a dual-center phase I trial from October 2017 to early 2020. The samples were drawn from an open-label, single-arm phase I trial testing tumor-infiltrating lymphocyte therapy combined with nivolumab in advanced non-small cell lung cancer. Portions of each resected tumor were snap-frozen in liquid nitrogen and were stored at -80 degrees C. Using laser-capture macrodissection, tumor regions of interest were selected on H&E sections, then pulverized into roughly 14 mg aliquots and extracted using Qiagen Allprep kits.

TCR beta CDR3 regions were amplified from genomic DNA by bias-controlled multiplex PCR with the immunoSEQ v3 hsTCRB kit. TCR libraries were sequenced on an Illumina NextSeq 500 to approximately 2 million read pairs for survey level or roughly 5-6.5 million for deep level. The original pipeline was this. Clonality was reported by immunoSEQ Analyzer software, which also assigned V, D and J genes and filtered out non-productive sequences. Repertoires were compared by productive Simpson clonality and by the Morisita overlap index of productive TRB rearrangements between infused TIL and blood. TCRdb took this table from immuneACCESS and kept in-frame rearrangements with V and J called. Such tables lack part of the clones; where checked against another copy, unresolved V genes explain under half of the gap, and the rest is unexplained. V and J calls and clone size are as listed in that table; D and trimming were resolved from the DNA. The sample has under 100,000 clones on record, around 71% of them singletons. The ten top clones hold about a tenth of the sample.

As encoded in the germline V gene, CDR1 is SGHVS while CDR2 is FQNEAQ. At the junction V is shortened by 5 bases and J by 3 bases; bases outside the gene matches: 5. The CDR3 runs 14 residues from the cysteine to the phenylalanine. The retained sequence is limited to the CDR3, 42 bases, with the frame set at the first base. The sequence joins TRBV7-8 to TRBJ2-3; 7 bases in the junction line up with TRBD1. The sample consisted of tumor tissue, taken at baseline. This TCR was recovered from a person aged 25 to 85 with non-small cell lung cancer. The sequence in DNA is TGTGCCAGCAGCCTACGACAGGGAACAGATACGCAGTATTTT. Translated, it reads CASSLRQGTDTQYF.